The rows below give T cell receptor beta chains drawn from one sample of a study of blood T cell repertoires in COVID-19. Here immunoSEQ multiplex PCR was the method, and the copy in TCRdb shows in-frame clones only, minus some. Of about 230,000 clones in the sample, over 80% were seen once. Sequenced: peripheral blood. These receptors all stem from a woman aged 70-85 years with active or convalescent COVID-19. Both conserved end residues are part of each CDR3. A D gene is named only where the DNA matches it firmly. Clone size is not always given. Where it is, it says once, few, many or a class for expanded clones.

j_gene	abundance	d_gene	v_gene	CDR3nt	CDR3aa
TRBJ2-5	-	-	TRBV30	TGTGCCTGGGACCCTGGGCAGGGTGGGGAGACCCAGTACTTC	CAWDPGQGGETQYF
TRBJ2-3	-	-	TRBV2	TGTGCCAGCAGTGATGGGAGGGGGGGCCAAACAGATACGCAGTATTTT	CASSDGRGGQTDTQYF
TRBJ1-1	-	TRBD1	TRBV5-4	TGTGCCAGCAGCTTATCAGGGGGCACTGAAGCTTTCTTT	CASSLSGGTEAFF
TRBJ1-4	once	TRBD1	TRBV11-2	TGTGCCAGCAGCTACCCCCTTCGACAGGGAAGACGCGAAAAACTGTTTTTT	CASSYPLRQGRREKLFF
TRBJ1-1	few	-	TRBV10-3	TGTGCCATCAGGGCCAATAGCGGGACCGAGGGTTTTACTGAAGCTTTCTTT	CAIRANSGTEGFTEAFF
TRBJ1-2	-	TRBD1	TRBV3-1/TRBV3-2	TGTGCCAGCAGCCAAGGGACAGGCCACTATGGCTACACCTTC	CASSQGTGHYGYTF
TRBJ2-1	few	-	TRBV7-2	TGTGCCAGCAGCCAAGATTGGGGGGAGGATGAGCAGTTCTTC	CASSQDWGEDEQFF
TRBJ1-3	-	TRBD1	TRBV7-8	TGTGCCAGCACCCTAGGACAGGTCTCCTCTGGAAACACCATATATTTT	CASTLGQVSSGNTIYF
TRBJ2-6	-	-	TRBV3-1/TRBV3-2	TGTGCCAGCAGCCAAGATTACGGACAGTCCTACTCTGGGGCCAACGTCCTGACTTTC	CASSQDYGQSYSGANVLTF
TRBJ2-7	once	TRBD2	TRBV6-2/TRBV6-3	TGTGCCAGCAGTTATCCGGGACTAGCCCTATACGAGCAGTACTTC	CASSYPGLALYEQYF
TRBJ2-1	once	-	TRBV30	TGTGCCTGGAGGACTTCCTCCTACAATGAGCAGTTCTTC	CAWRTSSYNEQFF
TRBJ2-5	-	TRBD2	TRBV18	TGTGCCAGCTCAGAAGGACTAGCAGTATGGGAGACCCAGTACTTC	CASSEGLAVWETQYF
TRBJ2-3	-	-	TRBV28	TGTGCCAGCAGTCCTTTCGGGACACAAGATACGCAGTATTTT	CASSPFGTQDTQYF
TRBJ2-1	-	TRBD1	TRBV5-1	TGCGCCAGCAGCTGGCCCGGACAGGGGTCAAAGAATGAGCAGTTCTTC	CASSWPGQGSKNEQFF
TRBJ2-7	-	TRBD2	TRBV3-1/TRBV3-2	TGTGCCAGCAGCCAAAGAGTAGCGGGATCCTACGAGCAGTACTTC	CASSQRVAGSYEQYF
TRBJ2-1	once	TRBD2	TRBV28	TGTGCCAGCAGTTTTGGCGGGAGGAATGAGCAGTTCTTC	CASSFGGRNEQFF
TRBJ1-5	once	-	TRBV6-4	TGTGCCAGCAGTGAACAGAGCAATCAGCCCCAGCATTTT	CASSEQSNQPQHF
TRBJ1-1	-	TRBD1	TRBV7-8	TGTGCCAGCAGCTTAGCTAGGGACAGGGGGCACGGCACTGAAGCTTTCTTT	CASSLARDRGHGTEAFF
TRBJ1-3	-	-	TRBV30	TGTGCCCACAGACACAGTTACTCTGGAAACACCATATATTTT	CAHRHSYSGNTIYF
TRBJ2-1	-	TRBD2	TRBV2	TGTGCCAGCAGTGGGTCGAGCGGGAGTAGACTGTTCTTC	CASSGSSGSRLFF
TRBJ2-7	once	-	TRBV5-1	TGCGCCAGCAGCTTGGGCACTTTGATCTACGAGCAGTACTTC	CASSLGTLIYEQYF
TRBJ2-1	-	TRBD2	TRBV27	TGTGCCAGCAGTCCGCATAGACTAGCCTACGAGCAGTTCTTC	CASSPHRLAYEQFF
TRBJ2-7	-	TRBD1	TRBV2	TGTGCCAGCAGTGGAGACAGGGACAATATCCGGCTCTCCTACGAGCAGTACTTC	CASSGDRDNIRLSYEQYF
TRBJ2-7	-	TRBD2	TRBV28	TGTGCCAGCAGTTTACAGCTAGCGGGAGTTGACGAGCAGTACTTC	CASSLQLAGVDEQYF
TRBJ1-2	-	-	TRBV6-5	TGTGCCAGCAGTTACTCGAGTAGAGGGTATCATGGCTACACCTTC	CASSYSSRGYHGYTF
TRBJ2-1	-	TRBD2	TRBV18	TGTGCCAGCTCACCCAGGGGGGGGACTAGCGCGATTCCCTACAATGAGCAGTTCTTC	CASSPRGGTSAIPYNEQFF
TRBJ2-5	-	-	TRBV7-8	TGTGCCAGCAGCTTAGCGCCGCGGATGACCCCCGAGACCCAGTACTTC	CASSLAPRMTPETQYF
TRBJ2-3	-	TRBD2	TRBV30	TGTGCCGTCCCGACTAGCGGGAGAAGGGGACACACAGATACGCAGTATTTT	CAVPTSGRRGHTDTQYF
TRBJ2-6	-	-	TRBV7-6	TGTGCCAGTCGGGGCTCTGGGGCCAACGTCCTGACTTTC	CASRGSGANVLTF
TRBJ1-5	medium-sized	TRBD1	TRBV6-5	TGTGCCAGCAACCCGACAGGGAGTAATCAGCCCCAGCATTTT	CASNPTGSNQPQHF
TRBJ2-3	-	TRBD1	TRBV27	TGTGCCAGCAGTTTTATGAGGGACAGGGGTGCAGATACGCAGTATTTT	CASSFMRDRGADTQYF
TRBJ1-1	-	-	TRBV6-7	TGTGCCAGCAGCCGTGAAGCTTTCTTT	CASSREAFF
TRBJ2-2	-	TRBD1	TRBV10-3	TGTGCCATCAGTGAGGCTCCAGGGGGCACCACCGGGGAGCTGTTTTTT	CAISEAPGGTTGELFF
TRBJ2-1	-	TRBD1	TRBV27	TGTGCCAGCAGTTTAACAGGGGGAAAATACAATGAGCAGTTCTTC	CASSLTGGKYNEQFF
TRBJ2-2	-	TRBD2	TRBV5-4	TGTGCCAGCAGCCCGACTAGCGGGAGGGCGGACACCGGGGAGCTGTTTTTT	CASSPTSGRADTGELFF
TRBJ1-1	-	-	TRBV28	TGTGCCAGCAGTTTGGCGGGGCGTACTGAAGCTTTCTTT	CASSLAGRTEAFF
TRBJ2-7	few	TRBD2	TRBV6-5	TGTGCCAGCAGTTCCGCGGGGAGGGCCTACGAGCAGTACTTC	CASSSAGRAYEQYF
TRBJ2-7	-	-	TRBV27	TGTGCCAGCGCGAGACAGTTCGACTACGAGCAGTACTTC	CASARQFDYEQYF
TRBJ1-2	-	TRBD1	TRBV19	TGTGCCACCGGGACAGTTGGTGGCTACACCTTC	CATGTVGGYTF
TRBJ1-1	-	TRBD1	TRBV18	TGTGCCAGCTCGCGGTCAGGGGGGAACACTGAAGCTTTCTTT	CASSRSGGNTEAFF
TRBJ1-3	-	TRBD1	TRBV7-9	TGTGCCAGCAGCCCCTACGCCGGACAGGGATTTGGAAACACCATATATTTT	CASSPYAGQGFGNTIYF
TRBJ1-1	-	TRBD1	TRBV5-5	TGTGCCAGCAGCCCTGACAGGGAAAGGAATGCTTTCTTT	CASSPDRERNAFF
TRBJ2-2	-	-	TRBV11-2	TGTGCCAGCAGCTTGAGCAGGACTTACGGGGAGCTGTTTTTT	CASSLSRTYGELFF
TRBJ2-7	-	-	TRBV6-2/TRBV6-3	TGTGCCAGCAGTTGGGGAGGTTCCTACGAGCAGTACTTC	CASSWGGSYEQYF
TRBJ2-1	once	-	TRBV7-8	TGTGCCAGCAGCTTAGGGGCGGGGCTATGGAATGAGCAGTTCTTC	CASSLGAGLWNEQFF
TRBJ2-7	-	-	TRBV6-5	TGTGCCAGCAGTCTGTTAACAGGGCATTTCGAGCAGTACTTC	CASSLLTGHFEQYF
TRBJ2-3	once	-	TRBV9	TGTGCCAGCAGCGCCGTTCGTACAGATACGCAGTATTTT	CASSAVRTDTQYF
TRBJ2-7	once	TRBD1	TRBV19	TGTGCCAGTAACCACAACAGGGGTAACCACGAGCAGTACTTC	CASNHNRGNHEQYF
TRBJ1-6	few	TRBD1	TRBV18	TGTGCCAGCTCACCTTCGGCAGGGGGCAATTCACCCCTCCACTTT	CASSPSAGGNSPLHF
TRBJ2-1	-	TRBD2	TRBV5-4	TGTGCCAGCAGCTTGCCTAGCGGGGGCGGTTACAATGAGCAGTTCTTC	CASSLPSGGGYNEQFF
TRBJ2-7	-	-	TRBV9	TGTGCCAGCAGCCCCGAGAGAGGAAGAGGGTTATACGAGCAGTACTTC	CASSPERGRGLYEQYF
TRBJ1-2	-	-	TRBV12-3/TRBV12-4	TGTGCCAGCACCCCTGCCCCACAAGTCGGCTACACCTTC	CASTPAPQVGYTF
TRBJ1-2	once	-	TRBV7-2	TGTGCCAGCAGCCCTGGGGGCGACTATGGCTACACCTTC	CASSPGGDYGYTF